These T cell receptor beta chains were read from a single sample in a study of radiation and T cells in renal cell carcinoma. Sequencing was performed with immunoSEQ multiplex PCR; in TCRdb, only in-frame clones are kept and a portion is missing. The table has some 130,000 clones, more than 80% seen once. Sequenced material: blood, taken from a patient whose treatment included radiotherapy and nephrectomy. The receptors shown here come from a woman aged 55-69 years with renal cell carcinoma. Both conserved end residues are part of each CDR3. D genes are given only for firm matches. Only some rows state a clone size, as once, few, many or a class for expanded clones.

abundance	v_gene	d_gene	j_gene	CDR3aa	CDR3nt
NA	TRBV2	TRBD2	TRBJ2-1	CASSAAGGPGEQFF	TGTGCCAGCAGTGCAGCGGGGGGGCCGGGTGAGCAGTTCTTC
NA	TRBV7-3	TRBD1	TRBJ1-2	CASSLSGQGATLGSYTF	TGTGCCAGCAGCCTAAGCGGACAGGGGGCGACTTTAGGAAGCTACACCTTC
NA	TRBV10-3	TRBD2	TRBJ2-7	CAISRGGTYEQYF	TGTGCCATCAGTCGGGGGGGTACCTACGAGCAGTACTTC
NA	TRBV19	TRBD1	TRBJ1-1	CASASTGGLSEAFF	TGTGCCAGCGCTTCGACAGGGGGCCTCTCTGAAGCTTTCTTT
NA	TRBV6-1	TRBD1	TRBJ1-5	CASSLGTVPKPQHF	TGTGCCAGCAGTCTTGGGACAGTCCCAAAGCCCCAGCATTTT
few	TRBV5-1	NA	TRBJ1-1	CASSLDSMNTEAFF	TGCGCCAGCAGCTTGGACAGCATGAACACTGAAGCTTTCTTT
NA	TRBV2	NA	TRBJ1-2	CASSVEGDPVLHTF	TGTGCCAGCAGTGTGGAGGGGGACCCCGTTTTGCACACCTTC
NA	TRBV5-6	NA	TRBJ2-1	CASSFGTPDNEQFF	TGTGCCAGCAGCTTCGGGACACCTGACAATGAGCAGTTCTTC
NA	TRBV7-3	NA	TRBJ1-2	CASSPTPQGYGYTF	TGTGCCAGCAGCCCAACCCCCCAGGGCTATGGCTACACCTTC
NA	TRBV5-4	NA	TRBJ1-2	CASRVRGPNYGYTF	TGTGCCAGCAGAGTTCGCGGGCCAAACTATGGCTACACCTTC
NA	TRBV10-3	NA	TRBJ2-7	CAISLGLSEQYF	TGTGCCATCAGTCTGGGCTTGTCCGAGCAGTACTTC
NA	TRBV6-1	TRBD2	TRBJ2-7	CASRLGLAATYEQYF	TGTGCCAGCCGCTTGGGACTAGCGGCGACCTACGAGCAGTACTTC
once	TRBV21-1	NA	TRBJ1-2	CASSIGGSLGYTF	TGTGCCAGCAGCATCGGTGGGTCTTTGGGCTACACCTTC
NA	TRBV7-2	NA	TRBJ1-2	CASSLDGAVGGYTF	TGTGCCAGCAGCTTAGACGGGGCGGTAGGGGGCTACACCTTC
NA	TRBV6-5	NA	TRBJ1-2	CASSYGTWGGYTF	TGTGCCAGCAGTTACGGGACGTGGGGTGGCTACACCTTC
many	TRBV21-1	NA	TRBJ1-5	CASSNSRGMPQPQHF	TGTGCCAGCAGCAATTCCAGGGGGATGCCTCAGCCCCAGCATTTT
NA	TRBV7-9	NA	TRBJ1-5	CASSFPNQPQHF	TGTGCCAGCAGCTTCCCGAATCAGCCCCAGCATTTT
NA	TRBV19	NA	TRBJ2-7	CARGYYEQYF	TGTGCCAGGGGATACTACGAGCAGTACTTC
many	TRBV29-1	NA	TRBJ1-2	CSVARGPAGYTF	TGCAGCGTTGCCAGAGGTCCCGCAGGCTACACCTTC
NA	TRBV5-1	NA	TRBJ2-3	CASSLGAAFRTDTQYF	TGCGCCAGCAGCTTGGGAGCGGCCTTTCGCACAGATACGCAGTATTTT
NA	TRBV4-3	NA	TRBJ2-7	CASSQDRGGSYEQYF	TGCGCCAGCAGCCAAGATCGGGGTGGTTCCTACGAGCAGTACTTC
NA	TRBV5-3	NA	TRBJ1-1	CASSLLGQSNTEAFF	TGTGCCAGCAGCTTGCTCGGACAGTCGAACACTGAAGCTTTCTTT
NA	TRBV5-1	NA	TRBJ2-2	CASSEDYRGGELFF	TGCGCCAGCAGCGAGGACTACAGGGGCGGGGAGCTGTTTTTT
few	TRBV11-2	TRBD1	TRBJ1-1	CASSLLQGAYTEAFF	TGTGCCAGCAGCTTGTTACAGGGGGCCTACACTGAAGCTTTCTTT
NA	TRBV11-1	NA	TRBJ2-2	CASSLGGRGLGELFF	TGTGCCAGCAGCTTAGGAGGACGAGGGCTGGGGGAGCTGTTTTTT
NA	TRBV6-6	NA	TRBJ1-1	CASSYSTEHTEAFF	TGTGCCAGCAGTTACTCGACGGAACACACTGAAGCTTTCTTT
few	TRBV19	NA	TRBJ1-2	CASSIPRSSYGYTF	TGTGCCAGTAGTATTCCGAGGAGTTCCTATGGCTACACCTTC
NA	TRBV19	TRBD1	TRBJ1-5	CASSIIPGTVSNQPQHF	TGTGCCAGTAGTATTATACCCGGGACAGTTAGCAATCAGCCCCAGCATTTT
NA	TRBV7-9	TRBD1	TRBJ1-4	CASSLTGLIGEKLFF	TGTGCCAGCAGCCTGACAGGGTTAATAGGTGAAAAACTGTTTTTT
NA	TRBV27	NA	TRBJ1-1	CASSLGTLNTEAFF	TGTGCCAGCAGTTTAGGTACATTGAACACTGAAGCTTTCTTT
NA	TRBV29-1	TRBD1	TRBJ1-5	CSVSTGGNQPQHF	TGCAGCGTATCAACAGGGGGAAATCAGCCCCAGCATTTT
NA	TRBV7-9	NA	TRBJ2-1	CASSLGSEPYNEQFF	TGTGCCAGCAGCTTAGGATCGGAACCCTACAATGAGCAGTTCTTC
few	TRBV19	TRBD1	TRBJ1-1	CASSMVGFQGQGNTEAFF	TGTGCCAGTAGTATGGTGGGATTCCAGGGACAGGGGAACACTGAAGCTTTCTTT
NA	TRBV9	NA	TRBJ2-5	CASSLGTRQGETQYF	TGTGCCAGCAGCCTAGGGACACGACAAGGGGAGACCCAGTACTTC
few	TRBV5-4	TRBD2	TRBJ2-5	CASSFRTSGDQETQYF	TGTGCCAGCAGCTTCCGGACTAGCGGGGACCAAGAGACCCAGTACTTC
once	TRBV5-6	NA	TRBJ2-3	CASSPPFTSTDTQYF	TGTGCCAGCAGTCCACCCTTTACTAGCACAGATACGCAGTATTTT
NA	TRBV14	TRBD1	TRBJ1-1	CASSRTGERMNTEAFF	TGTGCCAGCAGCCGTACAGGGGAACGGATGAACACTGAAGCTTTCTTT